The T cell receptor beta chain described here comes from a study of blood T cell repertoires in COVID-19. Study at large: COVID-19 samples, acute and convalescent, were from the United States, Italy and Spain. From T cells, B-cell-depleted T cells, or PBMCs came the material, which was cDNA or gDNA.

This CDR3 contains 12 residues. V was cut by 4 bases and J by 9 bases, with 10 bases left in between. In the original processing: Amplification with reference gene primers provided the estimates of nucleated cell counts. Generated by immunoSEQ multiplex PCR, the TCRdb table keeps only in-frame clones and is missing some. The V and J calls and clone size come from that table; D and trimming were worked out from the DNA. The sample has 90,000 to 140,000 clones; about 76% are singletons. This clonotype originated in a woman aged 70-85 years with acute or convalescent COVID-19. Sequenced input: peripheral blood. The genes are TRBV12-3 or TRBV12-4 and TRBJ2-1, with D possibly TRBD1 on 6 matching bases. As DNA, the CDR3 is TGTGCCAGCAGTTCAAGGACAGTTGAGCAGTTCTTC. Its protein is CASSSRTVEQFF.